This T cell receptor (beta chain) was identified during a study of cytomegalovirus exposure and HLA in healthy donors. The CDR3 loop spans 15 amino acids. Germline loops: CDR1 MGHRA, CDR2 YSYEKL. Trimming took off 0 bases at V and 10 bases at J, with 13 bases between the two ends. Turning to this clone: The target antigen is unknown.

The study's findings and limits: Most observed TCR sequences were rare, whereas some public TCRs were detected in many donors.

Libraries were prepared by immunoSEQ multiplex PCR; TCRdb keeps only in-frame clonotypes and omits some of them. Altogether 150,000 or so clones are present, approximately 86% being singletons, with the ten largest covering approximately 2%. The sequence came from a human donor in good health. This chain joins TRBV4-1 and TRBJ1-6, with a weak D call TRBD1 (6 bases). The specimen sequenced was PBMCs. The CDR3 nucleotides are TGCGCCAGCAGCCAAGACCTGGGGGCCAGGTCACCCCTCCACTTT. Translated: CASSQDLGARSPLHF.